Listed below are T cell receptor beta chains from one sample, sequenced in a study of beta chain features in type 1 diabetes. Assay: immunoSEQ multiplex PCR; the TCRdb copy retains only in-frame clones and omits some. The sample holds roughly 450,000 clones, approximately 10% seen once. Specimen: naive CD4+ T cells from blood. The source is a woman between 18 and 29 years old in good health. Both conserved end residues are part of each CDR3. The order of the fields is clone size, J gene, D gene, V gene, CDR3 protein, CDR3 DNA. The D gene is left open where the match is weak. Size is stated for part of the rows, as once, few or many counts, or as a class when the clone is expanded.

abundance: few; j_gene: TRBJ2-5; d_gene: -; v_gene: TRBV21-1; CDR3aa: CASSIHRGETQYF; CDR3nt: TGTGCCAGCAGCATCCACAGGGGGGAGACCCAGTACTTC
abundance: few; j_gene: TRBJ1-4; d_gene: -; v_gene: TRBV7-2; CDR3aa: CASSLGPNEKLFF; CDR3nt: TGTGCCAGCAGCCTAGGACCGAATGAAAAACTGTTTTTT
abundance: -; j_gene: TRBJ1-5; d_gene: -; v_gene: TRBV7-8; CDR3aa: CASSTKRRGGRGNQPQHF; CDR3nt: TGTGCCAGCAGCACGAAGCGCCGTGGGGGACGGGGCAATCAGCCCCAGCATTTT
abundance: few; j_gene: TRBJ2-3; d_gene: TRBD2; v_gene: TRBV30; CDR3aa: CAWSVSRTSGSPDTQYF; CDR3nt: TGTGCCTGGAGTGTCTCCCGGACTAGCGGGAGTCCAGATACGCAGTATTTT
abundance: few; j_gene: TRBJ2-4; d_gene: -; v_gene: TRBV18; CDR3aa: CASSPAGTKNIQYF; CDR3nt: TGTGCCAGCTCACCAGCGGGGACTAAAAACATTCAGTACTTC
abundance: few; j_gene: TRBJ2-5; d_gene: TRBD1; v_gene: TRBV9; CDR3aa: CASSTKDRAQETQYF; CDR3nt: TGTGCCAGCAGCACCAAGGACAGGGCTCAAGAGACCCAGTACTTC
abundance: few; j_gene: TRBJ2-7; d_gene: TRBD1; v_gene: TRBV5-1; CDR3aa: CASSLATLQGAYEQYF; CDR3nt: TGCGCCAGCAGCTTGGCCACATTGCAGGGGGCCTACGAGCAGTACTTC
abundance: few; j_gene: TRBJ1-2; d_gene: -; v_gene: TRBV28; CDR3aa: CASSLVTGSTNYGYTF; CDR3nt: TGTGCCAGCAGTTTGGTGACAGGATCTACTAACTATGGCTACACCTTC
abundance: -; j_gene: TRBJ2-3; d_gene: -; v_gene: TRBV5-6; CDR3aa: CASSRISVALGTDTQYF; CDR3nt: TGTGCCAGCAGCAGGATCAGTGTAGCCCTGGGCACAGATACGCAGTATTTT
abundance: few; j_gene: TRBJ2-5; d_gene: -; v_gene: TRBV9; CDR3aa: CASSPGGGPRIETQYF; CDR3nt: TGTGCCAGCAGCCCAGGGGGAGGGCCCCGGATAGAGACCCAGTACTTC
abundance: few; j_gene: TRBJ1-6; d_gene: -; v_gene: TRBV19; CDR3aa: CASRGAGRTPLHF; CDR3nt: TGTGCCAGTAGGGGGGCAGGGCGGACACCCCTCCACTTT
abundance: few; j_gene: TRBJ1-1; d_gene: -; v_gene: TRBV21-1; CDR3aa: CASSKSVGF; CDR3nt: TGTGCCAGCAGCAAGTCGGTCGGCTTT
abundance: few; j_gene: TRBJ2-3; d_gene: TRBD1; v_gene: TRBV29-1; CDR3aa: CSVDGQGATTDTQYF; CDR3nt: TGCAGCGTTGATGGTCAGGGGGCGACCACAGATACGCAGTATTTT
abundance: few; j_gene: TRBJ1-6; d_gene: -; v_gene: TRBV19; CDR3aa: CASSPDEGSPLHF; CDR3nt: TGTGCCAGTAGCCCGGACGAGGGCTCACCCCTCCACTTT
abundance: -; j_gene: TRBJ2-3; d_gene: -; v_gene: TRBV7-2; CDR3aa: CASSSKRSRDTQYF; CDR3nt: TGTGCCAGCAGCTCAAAGCGGAGCAGGGATACGCAGTATTTT
abundance: few; j_gene: TRBJ2-1; d_gene: TRBD2; v_gene: TRBV29-1; CDR3aa: CSVTRTSDNEQFF; CDR3nt: TGCAGCGTGACTCGGACTAGTGACAATGAGCAGTTCTTC
abundance: -; j_gene: TRBJ1-1; d_gene: -; v_gene: TRBV7-9; CDR3aa: CASSHPPNTEAFF; CDR3nt: TGTGCCAGCAGCCACCCCCCGAACACTGAAGCTTTCTTT
abundance: -; j_gene: TRBJ1-4; d_gene: -; v_gene: TRBV7-2; CDR3aa: CASSPTHEKLFF; CDR3nt: TGTGCCAGCAGCCCTACCCACGAAAAACTGTTTTTT
abundance: -; j_gene: TRBJ2-4; d_gene: -; v_gene: TRBV7-2; CDR3aa: CASSVQGPLAKNIQYF; CDR3nt: TGTGCCAGCAGCGTTCAGGGACCCTTAGCCAAAAACATTCAGTACTTC
abundance: few; j_gene: TRBJ2-1; d_gene: TRBD2; v_gene: TRBV6-5; CDR3aa: CASSYPGTRLNEQFF; CDR3nt: TGTGCCAGCAGTTACCCCGGGACTAGACTCAATGAGCAGTTCTTC
abundance: few; j_gene: TRBJ1-5; d_gene: -; v_gene: TRBV29-1; CDR3aa: CSVSSDGNQPQHF; CDR3nt: TGCAGCGTTAGCTCGGATGGCAATCAGCCCCAGCATTTT
abundance: -; j_gene: TRBJ2-1; d_gene: -; v_gene: TRBV28; CDR3aa: CASSLNRVGQFF; CDR3nt: TGTGCCAGCAGTTTAAACCGGGTCGGGCAGTTCTTC
abundance: few; j_gene: TRBJ2-1; d_gene: -; v_gene: TRBV5-6; CDR3aa: CASSQLHGTRLVPFF; CDR3nt: TGTGCCAGCAGCCAATTGCACGGGACACGGCTTGTTCCGTTCTTC
abundance: -; j_gene: TRBJ2-6; d_gene: -; v_gene: TRBV19; CDR3aa: CASSTVSFGGANVLTF; CDR3nt: TGTGCCAGTAGTACAGTTAGTTTCGGAGGGGCCAACGTCCTGACTTTC
abundance: few; j_gene: TRBJ2-1; d_gene: TRBD1; v_gene: TRBV5-1; CDR3aa: CASSLGTGDRYNEQFF; CDR3nt: TGCGCCAGCAGCCTTGGTACAGGGGACCGCTACAATGAGCAGTTCTTC
abundance: few; j_gene: TRBJ2-5; d_gene: -; v_gene: TRBV5-1; CDR3aa: CASSLLVQETQYF; CDR3nt: TGCGCCAGCAGCTTGTTGGTTCAAGAGACCCAGTACTTC
abundance: few; j_gene: TRBJ2-5; d_gene: -; v_gene: TRBV29-1; CDR3aa: CSLEGTRRTQYF; CDR3nt: TGCAGTTTGGAAGGGACCCGCCGGACCCAGTACTTC
abundance: few; j_gene: TRBJ2-6; d_gene: -; v_gene: TRBV2; CDR3aa: CASSESGANVLTF; CDR3nt: TGTGCCAGCAGTGAATCTGGGGCCAACGTCCTGACTTTC
abundance: -; j_gene: TRBJ1-1; d_gene: TRBD1; v_gene: TRBV6-6; CDR3aa: CASRRTGDVEAFF; CDR3nt: TGTGCCAGCAGACGGACAGGGGATGTTGAAGCTTTCTTT
abundance: -; j_gene: TRBJ1-1; d_gene: -; v_gene: TRBV29-1; CDR3aa: CSVLQLNTEAFF; CDR3nt: TGCAGCGTGTTACAGCTAAACACTGAAGCTTTCTTT
abundance: -; j_gene: TRBJ2-3; d_gene: -; v_gene: TRBV7-9; CDR3aa: CASTLDLPDTQYF; CDR3nt: TGTGCCAGCACCCTGGACCTACCAGATACGCAGTATTTT
abundance: few; j_gene: TRBJ2-3; d_gene: -; v_gene: TRBV29-1; CDR3aa: CSLGWGTDTQYF; CDR3nt: TGCAGTCTTGGATGGGGCACAGATACGCAGTATTTT